This T cell receptor beta chain appears in the sequencing data of a study of cytomegalovirus exposure and HLA in healthy donors (dated by TCRdb to the late 2010s). At the level of the whole study: An earlier analysis of 550 to 700 of the donors reported 250 to 300 Gb of sequence data and about 100 million unique TCR beta sequences from about 179 million T cells. About 280 gigabases of sequencing data and around 80 million unique TCR sequences made up an early release that covered some 640 HLA-typed donors. Of the roughly 400 genotyped donors, 81% were placed in the genetic ancestry cluster associated with self-reported Caucasian donors. The study aimed to test whether cataloging public T cell receptors could reveal signatures of past pathogen exposure. The study used immunosequencing to profile the T cell repertoires of several hundred subjects and linked those repertoires to cytomegalovirus serostatus. Besides the first cohort of approximately 710 subjects, a separate validation cohort made up of 120 different subjects was used. To predict cytomegalovirus infection status, the study brought together high-throughput TCR immunosequencing, statistical association of individual TCRs with disease status, and machine learning. A later analysis re-analyzed previously published TCR beta repertoires from 666 donors and added high-resolution HLA genotyping to study TCR occurrence patterns. In the later analysis, no new phenotypic data were used to find candidate immune exposures; instead, reliance was placed on TCR beta sequences and their occurrence across donors. To decide whether each TCR beta V gene segment behaved as functional or pseudogenic, an earlier analysis of approximately 600 of the donors relied on high-throughput TCR beta sequencing. Alongside the repertoire data, information on donor age, sex, ethnicity and CMV serostatus was compiled. Genome-wide SNP genotypes for about 65% of the 666 donors were used in a later genetic analysis, which treated that subset as a discovery cohort. Every repertoire in the discovery cohort had been generated on one and the same sequencing platform. HLA typing included class I and class II loci at four-digit resolution. Typing coverage differed by locus: A, B, C, DRB1 and DQB1 were typed in about 629-640 donors, DQA1 in roughly 500, DPA1 in around 580, and DPB1 in just under 490. Roughly 5 DR-DQ haplotypes were handled as single units for association and clustering, since linkage in the cohort was strong. Across approximately 400 genotyped donors of the cohort, an average of about 200,000 unique TCR beta nucleotide sequences per donor were sequenced, and around 19% of those sequences were non-productive. The investigation overall reported the following: Roughly uniform sequencing depth across donors was assumed in presence/absence analyses, although this assumption may not hold. A further reported finding was that TCR beta sequences accurately predicted the HLA-A and HLA-B alleles for most subjects in the first cohort. In a later genetic analysis, fewer N-insertions in productive TCRs were reported among donors in an Asian-associated ancestry cluster than the approximately 630-donor mean. Strong co-occurrence of HLA alleles, especially DR and DQ, made assigning TCR associations to individual alleles difficult. The study listed 170 or so TCR beta chains as associated with cytomegalovirus. According to the authors, the approach could potentially be generalized to other disease states and immunological phenotypes. Only TCR beta chains were sequenced in this cohort, and the absence of alpha or paired-chain data limited detectable features. In a later analysis, several top co-occurrence clusters were reported to appear linked to parvovirus B19, influenza, CMV and Epstein-Barr virus. Because HLA typing was missing for some donors at each locus, association tests included only the typed subset. Compared with equally common non-associated chains, HLA-associated TCR beta chains in a later analysis were more clonally expanded and had lower generation probabilities. Linkage disequilibrium might explain the correlated functional status among segregating V segments, but an unknown experimental factor could not be excluded. The classifier was reported to diagnose cytomegalovirus status with high specificity and sensitivity in both the original and validation cohorts. Most TCR sequences were seen in very few donors, while some public TCRs were found in many individuals. Some IMGT-functional V segments, including TRBV6-2 and TRBV6-3, could not be told apart with the 87-base-pair reads, so those segments were excluded. A later analysis found that most CMV-associated TCR beta chains appeared HLA-restricted, with HLA associations seemingly driven largely by CMV exposure. Seventeen rarely observed V segments, including chromosome 9 orphons, were excluded from the earlier analysis of about 600 of the donors because counts were too low. In vitro tests confirmed that a few of the cytomegalovirus-associated TCR beta chains recognize cytomegalovirus antigens. In a later analysis, the rate of TCR association differed among HLA loci, with DRB1 alleles having the most associated TCRs and HLA-C alleles having the fewest. Broadly in line with IMGT annotations, most TCR beta V segments showed up in productive rearrangements about 90% or about 30% of the time in an earlier analysis of several hundred of the donors. A cluster of highly shared sequence variants was judged likely to be a technical artifact of the sequencing pipeline. V-gene and J-gene trimming of TCR beta chains was associated with a missense DCLRE1C variant in a later genetic analysis, and the association was replicated in an independent cohort. In a later analysis, some 17,000 TCR beta sequences were associated with specific HLA alleles at a false discovery rate of 0.05. The only immune exposure information available for the cohort was CMV serostatus.

Library prep was done by the immunoSEQ multiplex PCR assay. A mixture of 60 forward primers for TCR Vbeta segments and 13 reverse primers for TCR Jbeta segments was used in the multiplex PCR. A multiplex PCR assay on genomic DNA amplified the CDR3 region of rearranged TCR beta genes. Amplified TCR beta libraries were sequenced as 87-base-pair reads on the Illumina HiSeq System. The paper's processing steps were these. A later analysis counted some 80 million unique TCR beta chains across the 550 to 750 repertoires, and 10 million to 12 million of these chains were shared by at least two donors. Raw reads were error-corrected and collapsed into unique sequences by a nearest-neighbor algorithm in which closely related sequences were merged to remove PCR and sequencing errors. CDR3 sequences were aligned to IMGT reference sequences to assign V, D and J gene segments. For a sequence to be retained, a match of at least six nucleotides was required to both a V gene segment and a J gene segment. Rearrangements were classified as productive when the CDR3 lacked stop codons and remained in frame with V and J, and all other rearrangements were classified as non-productive. CDR3 was defined by IMGT convention, running from the second conserved V-encoded cysteine to the conserved J-encoded phenylalanine. The earlier analysis of 587 of the donors excluded sequences that lacked an unambiguous match to a single V gene segment. An earlier analysis of a few hundred of the donors classified V segments as functional when productive rearrangements were above 56.7% and as segregating when the standard deviation between donors was above 5%. A statistical classification framework was developed to diagnose cytomegalovirus status using the catalog of TCR beta chain sequences. V and J gene assignment, in a later analysis, came from comparing TCR nucleotide sequences with IMGT/GENE-DB human TR gene sequences. A later analysis assigned CDR3 sequences and most-parsimonious VDJ recombination scenarios with the TCRdist pipeline. A later analysis defined each TCR beta chain by its CDR3 amino acid sequence plus V-gene family, and excluded reads lacking a unique V-gene family. A later analysis removed roughly 590 highly shared, low-generation-probability nucleotide sequences to deal with suspected cross-contamination and a sequencing artifact. In a later analysis, a clonal expansion index was calculated for each public chain from normalized within-repertoire ranks of inferred template counts. In a later analysis, generation probabilities were computed with a VDJ recombination model fitted to out-of-frame rearrangements, and the resulting probabilities were checked against IGoR. Hypergeometric tests were used in a later analysis to score TCR-TCR, TCR-HLA and TCR-CMV co-occurrence, with a repertoire-size bias correction applied to the TCR pairs. A later analysis estimated false discovery rates by permuting HLA or CMV assignments 20 times. In a later analysis, co-occurring TCRs were grouped using DBSCAN, with TCRdist sequence similarity added in when clustering inside HLA-allele-positive subsets. Repertoires with fewer than 30,000 or more than 120,000 public chains were left out of co-occurrence clustering, as were four to six repertoires with anomalous nucleotide sharing. This immuneACCESS table, as held by TCRdb, lists in-frame sequences with V and J called but not all clones. Of the missing ones, under half trace to an unresolved V gene in checked studies; the others have no known cause. For V, J and clone size, that table is used; D and trimming come from the DNA. The sample table lists some 130,000 clones, about 74% of them with a count of one. The ten most abundant clones make up roughly 7.3% of the sample.

Note on this clone: Its target antigen remains unknown. Per-base quality was not reported, and no clone a single base away is much larger than it.

The cohort comprised under 700 healthy bone marrow donors. All cohort members were sampled while nominally healthy, although unrecorded immune exposures were likely present. The donor tested CMV seronegative and was one of the 352 seronegative cohort members. A peripheral blood sample was provided by each donor, and peripheral blood mononuclear cells were used for TCR beta sequencing. Genomic DNA was extracted from the blood cell samples with the Qiagen DNeasy Blood Extraction Kit. The CDR3 goes from the cysteine to the phenylalanine over 14 residues. The kept DNA is CDR3 alone, 42 bases in frame from the first base. The germline V gene specifies LGHNA as CDR1 and YSLEER as CDR2. Cut back by 1 base and 7 bases, the V and J ends lie 13 bases apart.

The V and J segments used are TRBV4-3 and TRBJ1-2, with no confidently assigned D gene. Material: PBMCs. The TCR was taken from a male donor in good health and CMV-seronegative. The nucleotide sequence reads as follows: TGCGCCAGCAGCCAAGTGAGACAACTCTCTGGCTACACCTTC. Translated, this gives CASSQVRQLSGYTF.